Shown below are 15 T cell receptor beta chains from a single sample sequenced in a study of T cells in tumors after PD-1 blockade. TCRdb's table, derived via immunoSEQ multiplex PCR, lists solely in-frame clones and lacks some. This table has about 7,700 clones, around 74% appearing once. Here the sequenced sample was tumor tissue, taken after anti-PD-1 treatment. These receptors all stem from a human donor with basal cell carcinoma.

The chain is built from TRBV10-3 and TRBJ2-2, with D perhaps TRBD1 (7 bases). This CDR3 is built from 14 residues. The germline V gene encodes CDR1 ENHRY and CDR2 SYGVKD. The germline V and J ends were trimmed by 9 bases and 6 bases, with 17 bases remaining between them. Here the CDR3 reads CAIQGGRKPGELFF. In DNA, the CDR3 is TGTGCCATTCAGGGGGGACGGAAGCCCGGGGAGCTGTTTTTT.

The gene calls are TRBV24-1 and TRBJ2-7; D is possibly TRBD2 (6 bases). Germline V lookup: CDR1 KGHDR, CDR2 SFDVKD. The germline V and J ends were trimmed by 5 bases and 2 bases, with 6 bases remaining between them. The CDR3 has 12 residues. CDR3 DNA sequence: TGTGCCACCAGTGCGGGGGCCTACGAGCAGTACTTC. As protein: CATSAGAYEQYF.

The J gene is TRBJ2-3, the V gene TRBV6-5; perhaps D is TRBD1 or TRBD2 (5 bases each). Per germline, CDR1 MNHEY and CDR2 SVGAGI. CDR3 length: 11 residues. Trimming took off 8 bases at V and 9 bases at J, with 12 bases between the two ends. Here the CDR3 DNA reads TGTGCCAGCGGGACGGGTAACACGCAGTATTTT. Translating gives CASGTGNTQYF.

V is TRBV7-6 and J is TRBJ2-1, with D tentatively TRBD2 (6 bases). Germline-derived CDR1 and CDR2 are SGHVS and FNYEAQ. The CDR3 contains 15 residues. Trimming shortened V by 3 bases and J by 5 bases, and 14 bases separated the two germline ends. CDR3 DNA: TGTGCCAGCAGCTTTAGCGGAGAAGTTAACAATGAGCAGTTCTTC. It translates to CASSFSGEVNNEQFF.

This CDR3 is CATSQNRVIQETQYF. The CDR3 nucleotides read TGTGCCACCAGTCAGAACAGGGTGATACAAGAGACCCAGTACTTC. The chain combines TRBV24-1 with TRBJ2-5; weak D call: TRBD1 (6 bases). The CDR3 extends over 15 amino acids. Germline CDR1 and CDR2: KGHDR and SFDVKD. V shed 6 bases and J shed 2 bases, with 15 bases lying between them.

J is TRBJ1-1 and V is TRBV5-1; a possible D gene is TRBD1 (5 bases). CDR3 length: 14 amino acids. The germline V gene has CDR1 SGHRS and CDR2 YFSETQ. V dropped 0 bases and J dropped 6 bases, with 12 bases sitting between them. This CDR3 reads CASSLVGGIAEAFF. The CDR3 bases are TGCGCCAGCAGCTTGGTTGGGGGGATCGCTGAAGCTTTCTTT.

The gene calls are TRBV5-4 and TRBJ2-1; TRBD2 matches 14 bases. With 4 bases clipped from V and 10 bases from J, the junction kept 4 bases outside the gene matches. CDR3 length: 14 residues. CDR1 SGHNT and CDR2 YYREEE come from the germline V gene (reference sequence). The CDR3: CASSETSGRGEQFF. The CDR3 DNA reads TGTGCCAGCAGCGAGACTAGCGGGAGGGGAGAGCAGTTCTTC.

V and J are TRBV6-2 or TRBV6-3 and TRBJ2-7; 7 positions agree with TRBD1. Looked up from germline, CDR1 is MNHEY and CDR2 is SVGEGT. The CDR3 covers 15 residues. With 3 bases clipped from V and 2 bases from J, the junction kept 7 bases outside the gene matches. The CDR3 is CASSYLPGQPYEQYF. The CDR3 DNA reads as TGTGCCAGCAGTTATTTACCGGGACAGCCCTACGAGCAGTACTTC.

Here the CDR3 reads CASSRRTGKENIQYF. In DNA, the CDR3 is TGCGCCAGCAGCAGACGGACAGGGAAGGAAAACATTCAGTACTTC. J is TRBJ2-4 and V is TRBV4-1; 8 bases fit TRBD1. The germline V gene encodes CDR1 MGHRA and CDR2 YSYEKL. The length of the CDR3 is 15 residues. The trim removed 5 bases at V and 5 bases at J, leaving 8 bases unmatched.

This clone was observed a single time. This rearrangement joins TRBV7-2 to TRBJ2-3; D remains ambiguous. The V gene's germline CDR1 is SGHTA and CDR2 FQGNSA. The CDR3 totals 14 residues. The V and J ends lost 5 bases and 1 base respectively, with 10 bases between them. The CDR3 sequence is CASSPYRGTDTQYF. DNA of the CDR3: TGTGCCAGCAGCCCGTATCGGGGCACAGATACGCAGTATTTT.

By sample share, this clone is medium-sized. The rearrangement links TRBV5-1 to TRBJ2-7; tentatively, D is TRBD1 or TRBD2 (5 bases each). The germline V and J ends were trimmed by 5 bases and 9 bases, with 21 bases remaining between them. This CDR3 contains 14 residues. Germline assignment: CDR1 SGHRS and CDR2 YFSETQ. Here the CDR3 reads CASRTDSGFEGQYF. The CDR3 bases are TGCGCCAGCAGAACAGACTCAGGGTTTGAGGGGCAGTACTTC.

The CDR3 nucleotides are TGTGCCAGCAGCCAAGCCTACCGTCTAAATACGCAGTATTTT. It specifies CASSQAYRLNTQYF. The chain employs TRBV14 and TRBJ2-3; D ambiguous. The length of the CDR3 is 14 residues. Trimming stripped 1 base from V and 7 bases from J, with 12 bases between. Germline V gene lookup returns CDR1 SGHDN and CDR2 FVKESK.

This chain links TRBV5-6 with TRBJ2-1; the D gene is possibly TRBD2 (5 bases). The CDR3 consists of 14 residues. Germline CDR1 and CDR2: SGHDT and YYEEEE. Trimming shortened V by 5 bases and J by 3 bases, and 12 bases separated the two germline ends. CDR3 DNA: TGTGCCAGCAGGGGTCGCGGGCTCTACAATGAGCAGTTCTTC. The encoded protein is CASRGRGLYNEQFF.

This chain connects TRBV23-1 to TRBJ2-7; the D is unclear. TRBV23-1 is known as an ORF, though its function is uncertain. The CDR3 is 11 amino acids. The germline V and J ends were trimmed by 4 bases and 9 bases, with 10 bases remaining between them. CDR3 region: CASSPSCGQYF. The CDR3 nucleotides are TGCGCCAGCAGTCCAAGCTGTGGGCAGTACTTC.

The chain carries TRBV6-4 and TRBJ1-2; D ambiguous. Germline CDR1 is MRHNA and CDR2 is SNTAGT. V lost 2 bases, J lost 4 bases, and 2 bases lay in between. The CDR3 is 11 residues long. CDR3 sequence reads: CASSDIYGYTF. The CDR3 DNA follows: TGTGCCAGCAGTGACATCTATGGCTACACCTTC.